The 21 T cell receptor beta chains listed next were all sequenced from one sample in a study of T cells in localized non-small cell lung cancer. Assay: immunoSEQ multiplex PCR; the TCRdb copy retains only in-frame clones and omits some. The table records thousands of clones, around 25% of them present only once. The sample in question was normal lung tissue next to the tumor, obtained before any cancer treatment. These receptors all come from a woman aged 40-75 years with stage I lung adenocarcinoma.

This clone was seen more than once but under ten times. The chain joins TRBV19 to TRBJ2-6, with no clear D. CDR3 length equals 16 residues. Trimming removed 5 bases from V and 2 bases from J, with 13 bases in between. CDR1 and CDR2 from the germline V gene are LNHDA and SQIVND (reference sequence). The CDR3: CASSPIVSTGANVLTF. The DNA for the CDR3 is TGTGCCAGTAGTCCGATAGTGAGTACTGGGGCCAACGTCCTGACTTTC. The complete variable domain, with remaining parts taken from reference TRBV19 and TRBJ2-6, reads DGGITQSPKYLFRKEGQNVTLSCEQNLNHDAMYWYRQDPGQGLRLIYYSQIVNDFQKGDIAEGYSVSREKKESFPLTVTSAQKNPTAFYLCASSPIVSTGANVLTFGAGSRLTVL.

This clone has more than one count but fewer than ten. The chain employs TRBV7-2 and TRBJ1-1, with 7 bases that match TRBD1. Germline V gives CDR1 SGHTA, CDR2 FQGNSA. Trimming cost V 5 bases and J 6 bases; bases outside gene matches: 6. The CDR3 sequence is 13 residues long. CDR3 DNA: TGTGCCAGCAGCCCAGGGGGGGTCCCTGAAGCTTTCTTT. It translates to CASSPGGVPEAFF.

The chain employs TRBV19 and TRBJ2-7; D is perhaps TRBD1 (5 bases). There are 16 residues in the CDR3. Deletions cut 4 bases from V and 0 bases from J, with 16 bases between. The V gene's germline CDR1 is LNHDA and CDR2 SQIVND (reference sequence). The DNA of the CDR3 is TGTGCCAGTAGTACCGCCCTAGGGGTCAGCTCCTACGAGCAGTACTTC. Translating gives CASSTALGVSSYEQYF.

The rearrangement joins TRBV5-1 to TRBJ2-5; 16 bases fit TRBD2. V dropped 0 bases and J dropped 5; count of bases not matched to a gene: 4. The CDR3 covers 17 residues. CDR1 and CDR2 (germline): SGHRS, YFSETQ. This CDR3 is CASSLGGLAGGQETQYF. In DNA form, the CDR3 reads TGCGCCAGCAGCTTGGGGGGACTAGCGGGAGGGCAGGAGACCCAGTACTTC.

This clone showed up just a few times. The V call is TRBV11-3, the J call TRBJ2-2, with a weak D call TRBD2 (6 bases). The V end was cut by 3 bases, the J end by 3 bases, with 14 bases between. The germline CDR1 and CDR2 sequences are SGHNT and YENEEA. The CDR3 is 16 residues long. For the CDR3, the DNA is TGTGCCAGCAGCTTGGAGGGAGTGGGGGACACCGGGGAGCTGTTTTTT. Protein sequence: CASSLEGVGDTGELFF.

This clone appeared a few times. The V and J genes are TRBV30 and TRBJ2-7, with 16 bases lining up with TRBD2. Looked up from germline, CDR1 is GTSNPN and CDR2 is SVGIG (reference sequence). The V gene end was trimmed by 5 bases and the J gene end by 2 bases; junction bases not matched to a gene: 9. The CDR3 totals 17 residues. The CDR3 DNA is TGTGCCTGGGGCGGGCCGGGACTAGCGGGAGGGCCCTACGAGCAGTACTTC. It specifies CAWGGPGLAGGPYEQYF.

This clone qualifies as medium-sized. The chain uses TRBV6-8 and TRBJ2-7; tentative D call: TRBD2 (5 bases). V was cut by 0 bases and J by 2 bases, with 11 bases left in between. The V gene's germline CDR1 is MNHGY and CDR2 SAAAGT. CDR3 size: 15 residues. DNA for the CDR3: TGTGCCAGCAGTTACTCCCCGGGGAATCCCTACGAGCAGTACTTC. Protein sequence: CASSYSPGNPYEQYF.

This clone came up a few times. The chain employs TRBV7-2 and TRBJ2-5, with a weak D call TRBD1 (6 bases). The CDR3 contains 13 residues. The ends were cut back, 3 bases at V and 4 bases at J, with 9 bases in the middle. Germline values: CDR1 SGHTA, CDR2 FQGNSA. Written as DNA, the CDR3 is TGTGCCAGCAGCTTTACAGGGTCAGAGACCCAGTACTTC. The encoded protein is CASSFTGSETQYF.

This clone was seen a handful of times. V usage is TRBV6-8 and J usage is TRBJ2-1; D is ambiguous. CDR1 and CDR2 from the germline V gene are MNHGY and SAAAGT. V lost 5 bases and J lost 8, with 13 bases in between. The CDR3 runs 13 residues. The CDR3 loop is CASSKGRRDEQFF. The CDR3 coding sequence is TGTGCCAGCAGTAAAGGTAGGAGAGATGAGCAGTTCTTC.

By frequency in the sample, this clone is medium-sized (0.01 to 0.1%). This chain links TRBV4-1 with TRBJ2-7; D gene unclear. Germline lookup yields CDR1 MGHRA and CDR2 YSYEKL. This CDR3 contains 13 residues. The V gene lost 0 bases and the J gene lost 3 bases, with 6 bases spanning the gap. The CDR3 DNA is TGCGCCAGCAGCCAAGAGGACGGCTACGAGCAGTACTTC. This sequence encodes CASSQEDGYEQYF.

The chain has TRBV19 and TRBJ2-6, with TRBD1 matching 7 bases. Germline V gives CDR1 LNHDA, CDR2 SQIVND (reference sequence). The CDR3 length is 17 residues. V lost 4 bases, J lost 0 bases, and 6 bases stayed unmatched. The CDR3 region is CASSNKGQYSGANVLTF. The CDR3 coding sequence is TGTGCCAGTAGTAATAAGGGACAGTACTCTGGGGCCAACGTCCTGACTTTC. The full variable domain, in which reference TRBV19 and TRBJ2-6 provide the parts outside the CDR3, is DGGITQSPKYLFRKEGQNVTLSCEQNLNHDAMYWYRQDPGQGLRLIYYSQIVNDFQKGDIAEGYSVSREKKESFPLTVTSAQKNPTAFYLCASSNKGQYSGANVLTFGAGSRLTVL.

This clone was found a few times. The chain couples TRBV2 to TRBJ2-2, with 11 bases that match TRBD2. Per germline, CDR1 SNHLY and CDR2 FYNNEI. Unmatched junction bases numbered 13, after V lost 6 bases and J lost 4 bases. There are 18 residues in the CDR3. The CDR3 DNA sequence: TGTGCCAGCAGCACCCAACCCTTAGCGGGGGGGGGCACCGGGGAGCTGTTTTTT. Its translation is CASSTQPLAGGGTGELFF.

The gene calls are TRBV19 and TRBJ2-5, with D possibly matching TRBD1 (5 bases). The V end lost 2 bases, the J end lost 5 bases, and 9 bases lay between the germline ends. CDR3 length: 13 amino acids. Germline V gives CDR1 LNHDA, CDR2 SQIVND (reference sequence). DNA for the CDR3: TGTGCCAGTAGTATAAGGGGCGGTGAGACCCAGTACTTC. As protein: CASSIRGGETQYF.

The table lists this clone with a few counts. The chain couples TRBV6-8 to TRBJ2-2, with D unresolved. Trimming pared 6 bases from V and 7 bases from J, leaving 12 bases between. The CDR3 spans 13 residues. The germline gives CDR1 MNHGY, CDR2 SAAAGT. The CDR3 region is CASSLGWVGELFF. As DNA, the CDR3 is TGTGCCAGCAGCCTCGGTTGGGTCGGGGAGCTGTTTTTT.

This chain uses TRBV19 with TRBJ1-2, with D perhaps matching TRBD1 (5 bases). V lost 2 bases and J lost 2, with 12 bases in between. CDR1 is LNHDA and CDR2 is SQIVND in the germline V gene (reference sequence). This CDR3 has 15 amino acids. Written as DNA, the CDR3 is TGTGCCAGTAGTATATCGGTAGGGGAAAACTATGGCTACACCTTC. This gives the protein CASSISVGENYGYTF. The complete variable domain, with remaining parts taken from reference TRBV19 and TRBJ1-2, reads DGGITQSPKYLFRKEGQNVTLSCEQNLNHDAMYWYRQDPGQGLRLIYYSQIVNDFQKGDIAEGYSVSREKKESFPLTVTSAQKNPTAFYLCASSISVGENYGYTFGSGTRLTVV.

The table lists this clone with a few counts. The CDR3 DNA reads TGCGCCAGCAGCCAAGAGTTGGGGGGTACCTACAATGAGCAGTTCTTC. Translating it yields CASSQELGGTYNEQFF. The chain carries TRBV4-1 and TRBJ2-1; a weak D match, TRBD2 (6 bases). The germline V and J ends were trimmed by 0 bases and 2 bases, with 11 bases remaining between them. The CDR3 totals 16 residues. Germline lookup yields CDR1 MGHRA and CDR2 YSYEKL.

This clone counts as medium-sized. This chain links TRBV18 with TRBJ2-2; tentative D call: TRBD1 (6 bases). The germline V gene has CDR1 KGHSH and CDR2 LQKENI. The CDR3 covers 15 residues. Trimming shortened V by 3 bases and J by 7 bases, and 15 bases separated the two germline ends. CDR3 coding DNA: TGTGCCAGCTCACCCTCGACAGGCTTCGGCGGGGAGCTGTTTTTT. Protein sequence: CASSPSTGFGGELFF.

This clone has a handful of counts. The chain employs TRBV28 and TRBJ1-5; 10 bases agree with TRBD1. The CDR3 runs 21 residues. V shed 4 bases, J shed 5 bases, and the junction held 23 bases outside the gene matches. The germline gives CDR1 MDHEN, CDR2 SYDVKM. For the CDR3, the DNA is TGTGCCAGCAGTTATTCCCTTACAACCTCAACCGGGACAGGGGATGATCAGCCCCAGCATTTT. This sequence encodes CASSYSLTTSTGTGDDQPQHF. Complete variable domain (other parts from reference TRBV28 and TRBJ1-5): DVKVTQSSRYLVKRTGEKVFLECVQDMDHENMFWYRQDPGLGLRLIYFSYDVKMKEKGDIPEGYSVSREKKERFSLILESASTNQTSMYLCASSYSLTTSTGTGDDQPQHFGDGTRLSIL.

This chain connects TRBV6-8 to TRBJ1-3; 7 positions agree with TRBD1. Trimming removed 8 bases from V and 1 base from J; junction bases left unmatched: 5. Germline CDR1 and CDR2: MNHGY and SAAAGT. This CDR3 contains 14 residues. The CDR3 DNA follows: TGTGCCAGCGGGAACAGGGGTTCTGGAAACACCATATATTTT. Translation: CASGNRGSGNTIYF.

This clone was counted a few times. The rearrangement links TRBV6-8 to TRBJ2-1; 9 nucleotides align to TRBD1. The V segment lost 10 bases and the J segment 7 bases; nucleotides outside the gene matches: 11. CDR3 length: 14 amino acids. The germline gives CDR1 MNHGY, CDR2 SAAAGT. CDR3 DNA: TGTGCCATCAGACCGGGACAGGGATCAAATGAGCAGTTCTTC. Its translation is CAIRPGQGSNEQFF.

This clone was detected a few times. V gene TRBV6-8 combines with J gene TRBJ2-7; 7 bases match TRBD2. This CDR3 is 15 amino acids long. Germline loops: CDR1 MNHGY, CDR2 SAAAGT. Trimming cost V 2 bases and J 2 bases; bases outside gene matches: 6. CDR3 amino acids: CASSYGAGTTYEQYF. The CDR3 bases are TGTGCCAGCAGTTACGGGGCAGGGACTACCTACGAGCAGTACTTC.